This TCR beta chain was sequenced in a study of cytomegalovirus exposure and HLA in healthy donors. Notes on the study in general: Published work reported that the classifier diagnosed cytomegalovirus status with high specificity and sensitivity. There was a cluster of highly shared sequence variants that was likely a sequencing artifact.

PCR amplification relied on 60 Vbeta primers (plus 13 Jbeta primers). The assay was immunoSEQ multiplex PCR, and TCRdb's table has in-frame clones only and misses some. Of 150,000 to 200,000 clones listed, about 80% were seen once; the top ten hold roughly 1.6%. Concerning this clone itself: What it binds is not known.

CDR3 length: 18 amino acids. The germline V gene has CDR1 SGHTA and CDR2 FQGNSA. V trimming: 7 bases; J trimming: 7 bases; junction bases outside the gene matches: 22. The rearrangement joins TRBV7-2 to TRBJ2-3; 8 bases match TRBD2. The sample was PBMCs. The receptor's source is a girl aged 5-17 years in good health and CMV-seropositive. CDR3 in amino acids: CASTQAAVTGGNPYTQYF. CDR3 in DNA: TGTGCCAGCACCCAAGCGGCAGTTACGGGAGGGAACCCGTATACGCAGTATTTT.